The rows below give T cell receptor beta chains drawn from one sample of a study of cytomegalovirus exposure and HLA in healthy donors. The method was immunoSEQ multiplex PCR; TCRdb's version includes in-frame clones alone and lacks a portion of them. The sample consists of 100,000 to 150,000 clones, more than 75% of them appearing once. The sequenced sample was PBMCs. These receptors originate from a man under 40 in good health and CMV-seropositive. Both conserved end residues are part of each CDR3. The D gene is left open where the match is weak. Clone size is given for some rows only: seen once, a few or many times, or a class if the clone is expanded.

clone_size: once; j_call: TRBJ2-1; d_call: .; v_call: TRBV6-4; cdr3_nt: TGTGCCAGCAGTTCAGGGGTTGAGCAGTTCTTC; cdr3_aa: CASSSGVEQFF
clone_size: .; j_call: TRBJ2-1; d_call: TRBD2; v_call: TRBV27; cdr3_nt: TGTGCCAGCAGTTCCCTCTCACTAGCGGCTTCCTACAATGAGCAGTTCTTC; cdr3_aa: CASSSLSLAASYNEQFF
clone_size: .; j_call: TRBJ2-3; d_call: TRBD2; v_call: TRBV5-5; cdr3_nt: TGTGCCAGCAGCACATACCGGGGGAGCGGGAACACAGATACGCAGTATTTT; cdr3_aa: CASSTYRGSGNTDTQYF
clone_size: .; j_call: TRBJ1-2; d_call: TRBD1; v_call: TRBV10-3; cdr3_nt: TGTGCCACCGGCGCAGGGGGCCGGTTATCTACTATGGGCTACACCTTC; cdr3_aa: CATGAGGRLSTMGYTF
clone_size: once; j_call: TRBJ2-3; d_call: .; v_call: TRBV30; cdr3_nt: TGTGCCTGCTGGACGAGGAGCGGAGATACGCAGTATTTT; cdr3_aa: CACWTRSGDTQYF
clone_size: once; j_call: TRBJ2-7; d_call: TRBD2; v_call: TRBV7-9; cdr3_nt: TGTGCCAGCAGTCGACTAGCGGGGGTAACCTACGAGCAGTACTTC; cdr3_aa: CASSRLAGVTYEQYF
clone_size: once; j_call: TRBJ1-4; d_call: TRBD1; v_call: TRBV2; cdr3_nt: TGTGCCAGCAGTCAGGGACAGTTTGCAACTAATGAAAAACTGTTTTTT; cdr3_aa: CASSQGQFATNEKLFF
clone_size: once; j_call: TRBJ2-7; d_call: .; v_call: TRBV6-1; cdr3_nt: TGTGCCAGCAGTGGACTAGTGGGGTACGAGCAGTACTTC; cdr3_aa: CASSGLVGYEQYF
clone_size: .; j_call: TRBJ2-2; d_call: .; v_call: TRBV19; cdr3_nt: TGTGCCAGTAGTATCAGCGCGAACACCGGGGAGCTGTTTTTT; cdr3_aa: CASSISANTGELFF
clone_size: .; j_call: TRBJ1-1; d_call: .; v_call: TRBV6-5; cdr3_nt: TGTGCCAGCAGTTTACAAGGGGAAACTGAAGCTTTCTTT; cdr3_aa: CASSLQGETEAFF
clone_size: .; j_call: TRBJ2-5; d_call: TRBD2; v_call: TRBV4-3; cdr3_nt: TGCGCCAGCAGCCTATCGGGACTAGCGGGAGCCCACGAGACCCAGTACTTC; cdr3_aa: CASSLSGLAGAHETQYF
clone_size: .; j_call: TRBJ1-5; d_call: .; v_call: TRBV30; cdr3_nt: TGTGCCTGGAGTGTATCACAGACAGATCAGCCCCAGCATTTT; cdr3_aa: CAWSVSQTDQPQHF
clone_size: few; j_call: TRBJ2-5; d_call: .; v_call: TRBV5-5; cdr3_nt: TGTGCCAGCAGTTCCGTGGGGGGGCTAGAGACCCAGTACTTC; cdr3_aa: CASSSVGGLETQYF
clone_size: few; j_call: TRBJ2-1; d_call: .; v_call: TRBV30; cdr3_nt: TGTGCCTGGAGTGTACACGGGTCTAGTCACAATGAGCAGTTCTTC; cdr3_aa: CAWSVHGSSHNEQFF
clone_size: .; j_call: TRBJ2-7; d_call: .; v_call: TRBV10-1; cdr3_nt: TGCGCCAGTTTGGTAGCGGACACCTACGAGCAGTACTTC; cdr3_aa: CASLVADTYEQYF
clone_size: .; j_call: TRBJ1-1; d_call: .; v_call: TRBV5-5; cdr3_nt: TGTGCCAGCAGCTTGGCCGGCTACCCAGGGGTTACTGAAGCTTTCTTT; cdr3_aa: CASSLAGYPGVTEAFF
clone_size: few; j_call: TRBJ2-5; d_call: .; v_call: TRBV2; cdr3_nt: TGTGCCAGCAGGCCATCGCACAGCCAAGAGACCCAGTACTTC; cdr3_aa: CASRPSHSQETQYF
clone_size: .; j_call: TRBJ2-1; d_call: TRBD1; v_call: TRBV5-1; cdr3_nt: TGCGCCAGCAGCTACACCACGACAGGGCTGAATGAGCAGTTCTTC; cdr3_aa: CASSYTTTGLNEQFF
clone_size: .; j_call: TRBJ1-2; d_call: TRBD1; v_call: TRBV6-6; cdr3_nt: TGTGCCAGCAGTACAACCCTGACAGGGGATGGCTACACCTTC; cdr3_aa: CASSTTLTGDGYTF
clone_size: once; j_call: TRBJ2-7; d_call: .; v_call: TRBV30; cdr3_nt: TGTGCCTGGGTGGGAGCGGGCTCCTACGAGCAGTACTTC; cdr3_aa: CAWVGAGSYEQYF
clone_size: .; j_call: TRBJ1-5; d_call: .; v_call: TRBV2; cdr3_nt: TGTGCCAGCAGCGCGGAAGGAGGCAATCAGCCCCAGCATTTT; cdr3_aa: CASSAEGGNQPQHF
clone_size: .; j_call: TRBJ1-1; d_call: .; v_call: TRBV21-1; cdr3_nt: TGTGCCAGCAGAGGAACAGGGGAGAGCACTGAAGCTTTCTTT; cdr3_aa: CASRGTGESTEAFF
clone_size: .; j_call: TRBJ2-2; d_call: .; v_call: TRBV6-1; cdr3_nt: TGTGCCAGCAGTGAATTTGCGGAGAACACCGGGGAGCTGTTTTTT; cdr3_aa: CASSEFAENTGELFF
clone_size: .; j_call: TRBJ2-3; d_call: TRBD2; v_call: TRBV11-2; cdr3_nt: TGTGCCAGCAAGGGTAGCGGGGACCCAGATACGCAGTATTTT; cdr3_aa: CASKGSGDPDTQYF
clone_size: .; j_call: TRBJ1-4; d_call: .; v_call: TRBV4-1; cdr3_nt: TGCGCCAGCAGAGAGGAGGGTCCTAATGAAAAACTGTTTTTT; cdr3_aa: CASREEGPNEKLFF
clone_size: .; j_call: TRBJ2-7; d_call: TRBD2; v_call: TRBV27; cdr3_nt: TGTGCCAGCAGTCAGGGTAGCGGGGCCTACGAGCAGTACTTC; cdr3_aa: CASSQGSGAYEQYF
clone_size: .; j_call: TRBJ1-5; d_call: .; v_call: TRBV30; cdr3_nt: TGTGCCTGGAGTGCCCCCGGACAGCGGAATCAGCCCCAGCATTTT; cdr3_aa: CAWSAPGQRNQPQHF
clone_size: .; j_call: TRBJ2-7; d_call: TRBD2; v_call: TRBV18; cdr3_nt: TGTGCCAGCTCACCCGGGACTAGCGGTAACTACGAGCAGTACTTC; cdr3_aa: CASSPGTSGNYEQYF
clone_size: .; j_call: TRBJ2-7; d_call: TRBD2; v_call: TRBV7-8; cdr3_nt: TGTGCCAGCAGCTTAGTACCTAGCGGGAGGCTCGGCTACGAGCAGTACTTC; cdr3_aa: CASSLVPSGRLGYEQYF
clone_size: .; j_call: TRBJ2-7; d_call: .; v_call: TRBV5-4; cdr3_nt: TGTGCCAGCAGCTTTCAGGCGACCTACGAGCAGTACTTC; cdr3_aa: CASSFQATYEQYF
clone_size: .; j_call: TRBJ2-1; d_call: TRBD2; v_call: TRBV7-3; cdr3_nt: TGTGCCAGCAGCCCTGGGACTAGCGGGAGCAACAATGAGCAGTTCTTC; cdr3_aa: CASSPGTSGSNNEQFF
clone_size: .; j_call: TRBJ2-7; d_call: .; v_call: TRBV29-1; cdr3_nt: TGCAGCGTTGTATCCGAGCCGTGGCAGTACTTC; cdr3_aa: CSVVSEPWQYF
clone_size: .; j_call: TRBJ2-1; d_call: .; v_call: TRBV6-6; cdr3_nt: TGTGCCAGCAGTCCCTGGACTAACAATGAGCAGTTCTTC; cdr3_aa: CASSPWTNNEQFF
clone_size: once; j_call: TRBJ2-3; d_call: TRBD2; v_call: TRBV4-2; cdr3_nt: TGTGCCAGCAGCCAAGACTTACGAATCGCGGGAGCGGCGAGCACAGATACGCAGTATTTT; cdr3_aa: CASSQDLRIAGAASTDTQYF
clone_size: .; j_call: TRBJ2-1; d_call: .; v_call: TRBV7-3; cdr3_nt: TGTGCCAGCAGCTTATCACACCGGGGTGGCAATGAGCAGTTCTTC; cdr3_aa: CASSLSHRGGNEQFF
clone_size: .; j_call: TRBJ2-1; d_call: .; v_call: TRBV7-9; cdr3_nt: TGTGCCAGCAGCCAACGGGGGAATCCGCATAGTGAGCAGTTCTTC; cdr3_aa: CASSQRGNPHSEQFF
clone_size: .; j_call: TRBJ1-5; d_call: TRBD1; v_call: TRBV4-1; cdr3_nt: TGCGCCAGCAGCCAAGACCACAGGGGTAATCAGCCCCAGCATTTT; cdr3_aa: CASSQDHRGNQPQHF
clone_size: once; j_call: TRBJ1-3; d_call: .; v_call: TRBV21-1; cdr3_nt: TGTGCCAGCAGCAGACGGGACAGGGGGTGCTGCTCTGGAAACACCATATATTTT; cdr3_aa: CASSRRDRGCCSGNTIYF
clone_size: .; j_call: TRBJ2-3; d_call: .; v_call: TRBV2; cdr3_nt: TGTGCCAGCAGTGGACAGTTTAGCACAGATACGCAGTATTTT; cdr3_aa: CASSGQFSTDTQYF
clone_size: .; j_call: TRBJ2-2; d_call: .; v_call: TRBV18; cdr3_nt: TGTGCCAGCTCACCAACTTCGGACACCGGGGAGCTGTTTTTT; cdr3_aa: CASSPTSDTGELFF
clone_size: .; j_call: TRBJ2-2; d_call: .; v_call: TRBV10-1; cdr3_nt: TGCGCCAGCTCCAGGAGGTCGAACACCGGGGAGCTGTTTTTT; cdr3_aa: CASSRRSNTGELFF
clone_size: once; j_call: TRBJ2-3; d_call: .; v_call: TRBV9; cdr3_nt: TGTGCCAGCAGCGTAGATTCTAGCGACAGCACAGATACGCAGTATTTT; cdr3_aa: CASSVDSSDSTDTQYF
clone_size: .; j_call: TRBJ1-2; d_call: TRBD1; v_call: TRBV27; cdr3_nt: TGTGCCAGCAGTCCCTCTCCCCGACAGGGTGGCTACACCTTC; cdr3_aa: CASSPSPRQGGYTF
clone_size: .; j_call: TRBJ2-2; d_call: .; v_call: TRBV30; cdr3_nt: TGTGCCTGGAATCGGCGGAGTAACACCGGGGAGCTGTTTTTT; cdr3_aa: CAWNRRSNTGELFF
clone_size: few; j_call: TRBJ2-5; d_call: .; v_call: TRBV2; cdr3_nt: TGTGCCAGCAGTGAGGAGGTGGGAGAGACCCAGTACTTC; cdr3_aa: CASSEEVGETQYF
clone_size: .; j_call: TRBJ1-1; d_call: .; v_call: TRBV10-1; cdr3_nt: TGCGCCAGCAGCCGGGATCTGAACACTGAAGCTTTCTTT; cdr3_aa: CASSRDLNTEAFF
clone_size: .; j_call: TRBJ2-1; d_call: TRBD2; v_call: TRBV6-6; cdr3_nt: TGTGCCAGCAGCGGGACTACCATAGACAGTGAGCAGTTCTTC; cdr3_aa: CASSGTTIDSEQFF
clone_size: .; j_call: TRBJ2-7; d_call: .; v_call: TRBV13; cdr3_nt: TGTGCCAGCAGCTTAGGCAGGGGCAGCTCCTACGAGCAGTACTTC; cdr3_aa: CASSLGRGSSYEQYF
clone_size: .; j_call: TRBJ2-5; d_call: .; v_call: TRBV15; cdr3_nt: TGTGCCACCAGCAGCCGAGTTTCGGAGACCCAGTACTTC; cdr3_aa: CATSSRVSETQYF
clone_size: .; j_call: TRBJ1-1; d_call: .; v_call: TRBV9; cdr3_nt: TGTGCCAGCAGCGCCGGGACATCGAACACTGAAGCTTTCTTT; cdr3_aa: CASSAGTSNTEAFF
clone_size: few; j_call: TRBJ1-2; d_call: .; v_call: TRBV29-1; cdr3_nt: TGCAGCGTTGTCTCAGGTACTCGTGGCTACACCTTC; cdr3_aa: CSVVSGTRGYTF